A selection of T cell receptor beta chains follows, all from one sample in a study of T cell repertoires in cytomegalovirus infection. TCRdb reanalysed the reads using MiXCR and keeps one entry per CDR3 protein. The table records a few hundred thousand distinct CDR3 sequences, around a tenth of them present only once. Sequencing was performed on PBMCs. These receptors were obtained from a human donor in good health (CMV status not recorded). Some clones in this sample may be carry-over from other donors' samples. The CDR3 runs from the conserved cysteine through the conserved F or W. A D gene is named only where the DNA matches it firmly. Size is omitted from some rows. Given values are once, few, many or a class for expanded clones.

D gene: NA; clone size: few; J gene: TRBJ2-6; V gene: TRBV11-2; CDR3 DNA: TGTGCCAGCAGCTTGCTAGGGGCCCTCGTCCCTGGGGCCAACGTCCTGACTTTC; CDR3 protein: CASSLLGALVPGANVLTF
D gene: NA; clone size: many; J gene: TRBJ2-3; V gene: TRBV10-3; CDR3 DNA: TGTGCCATCAGCCCCGGGACATCAGATACGCAGTATTTT; CDR3 protein: CAISPGTSDTQYF
D gene: TRBD2; clone size: many; J gene: TRBJ2-3; V gene: TRBV7-8; CDR3 DNA: TGTGCCAGCTCCCTGACTAGCGGGGGGGCCCCAGATACGCAGTATTTT; CDR3 protein: CASSLTSGGAPDTQYF
D gene: TRBD2; clone size: many; J gene: TRBJ2-5; V gene: TRBV7-2; CDR3 DNA: TGTGCCAGCAGCGCCTCGGGACTAGCGGGAGTAGAGACCCAGTACTTC; CDR3 protein: CASSASGLAGVETQYF
D gene: NA; clone size: many; J gene: TRBJ1-2; V gene: TRBV12-3/TRBV12-4; CDR3 DNA: TGTGCCAGCACCCTGGACAGTCCCTATGGCTACACCTTC; CDR3 protein: CASTLDSPYGYTF
D gene: NA; clone size: NA; J gene: TRBJ2-3; V gene: TRBV5-4; CDR3 DNA: TGTGCCAGCAGCCCCGCCGGAGCGGGTGGAGATACGCAGTATTTT; CDR3 protein: CASSPAGAGGDTQYF
D gene: NA; clone size: few; J gene: TRBJ2-3; V gene: TRBV5-1; CDR3 DNA: TGCGCCAGCAGCCTACCCTCGGGACTGTCAGAAGATACGCAGTATTTT; CDR3 protein: CASSLPSGLSEDTQYF
D gene: NA; clone size: NA; J gene: TRBJ2-7; V gene: TRBV20-1; CDR3 DNA: TGCAGTGCTTCAGCTTACGAGCAGTACTTC; CDR3 protein: CSASAYEQYF
D gene: NA; clone size: few; J gene: TRBJ2-5; V gene: TRBV20-1; CDR3 DNA: TGCAGTGCCCCCATAAGGGGTTTGGAGACCCAGTACTTC; CDR3 protein: CSAPIRGLETQYF
D gene: NA; clone size: few; J gene: TRBJ1-1; V gene: TRBV5-1; CDR3 DNA: TGCGCCAGCAGCTTGAATACGTGGGAAGCTTTCTTT; CDR3 protein: CASSLNTWEAFF
D gene: NA; clone size: many; J gene: TRBJ2-5; V gene: TRBV28; CDR3 DNA: TGTGCCACCGACCTTCGAGGGACGCAATCACAAGAGACCCAGTACTTC; CDR3 protein: CATDLRGTQSQETQYF
D gene: NA; clone size: NA; J gene: TRBJ2-7; V gene: TRBV15; CDR3 DNA: TGTGCCACCAGCACCCAAACCTACGAGCAGTACTTC; CDR3 protein: CATSTQTYEQYF
D gene: TRBD2; clone size: few; J gene: TRBJ2-3; V gene: TRBV6-8; CDR3 DNA: TGTGCCAGCAGTTACTCGCTTTCCAGCGGGGGGACCACAGATACGCAGTATTTT; CDR3 protein: CASSYSLSSGGTTDTQYF
D gene: TRBD1; clone size: NA; J gene: TRBJ1-1; V gene: TRBV18; CDR3 DNA: TGTGCCAGCTCACGTACCAAAATAGACAGGGACACTGAAGCTTTCTTT; CDR3 protein: CASSRTKIDRDTEAFF
D gene: NA; clone size: medium-sized; J gene: TRBJ2-1; V gene: TRBV7-2; CDR3 DNA: TGTGCCAGCAGCTTAGGCCGGGTCTTGCAGTTCTTC; CDR3 protein: CASSLGRVLQFF
D gene: NA; clone size: few; J gene: TRBJ1-4; V gene: TRBV6-2/TRBV6-3; CDR3 DNA: TGTGCCAGCACTCCCCGAGGAGCAACTAATGAAAAACTGTTTTTT; CDR3 protein: CASTPRGATNEKLFF
D gene: TRBD1; clone size: few; J gene: TRBJ1-6; V gene: TRBV29-1; CDR3 DNA: TGCAGCGTTGCGACAGGGGCAGAATCACCCCTCCACTTT; CDR3 protein: CSVATGAESPLHF
D gene: NA; clone size: NA; J gene: TRBJ2-2; V gene: TRBV2; CDR3 DNA: TGTGCCAGGAGGGATAGCTCCCTCGGGGACACCGGGGAGCTGTTTTTT; CDR3 protein: CARRDSSLGDTGELFF
D gene: NA; clone size: many; J gene: TRBJ2-3; V gene: TRBV11-2; CDR3 DNA: TGTGCCAGCAGCTTAGGTGGCCAGGCTCGGGGGGCTAGCGATACGCAGTATTTT; CDR3 protein: CASSLGGQARGASDTQYF
D gene: NA; clone size: few; J gene: TRBJ2-1; V gene: TRBV2; CDR3 DNA: TGTGCCAGCAGTATTTTGACCAGGGCAGTAACTGGTGAGCAGTTCTTC; CDR3 protein: CASSILTRAVTGEQFF
D gene: TRBD1; clone size: few; J gene: TRBJ1-1; V gene: TRBV20-1; CDR3 DNA: TGCAGTGCTAGAGTTAATACAGGGGGGAACACTGAAGCTTTCTTT; CDR3 protein: CSARVNTGGNTEAFF
D gene: NA; clone size: few; J gene: TRBJ1-6; V gene: TRBV27; CDR3 DNA: TGTGCCAGCAAGGGAACAGGGATGGGTTCACCCCTCCACTTT; CDR3 protein: CASKGTGMGSPLHF
D gene: NA; clone size: NA; J gene: TRBJ1-5; V gene: TRBV20-1; CDR3 DNA: TGCAGTGCTAGAGATGACGGCAGGACACCTCAGCCCCAGCATTTT; CDR3 protein: CSARDDGRTPQPQHF
D gene: NA; clone size: NA; J gene: TRBJ2-1; V gene: TRBV6-6; CDR3 DNA: TGTGCCAGCAGTCCCTGGGGGAATGAGCAGTTCTTC; CDR3 protein: CASSPWGNEQFF
D gene: NA; clone size: NA; J gene: TRBJ2-1; V gene: TRBV12-3/TRBV12-4; CDR3 DNA: TGTGCCAGCAGTTTAGTCGGGGAGGTAGGTCATGAGCAGTTCTTC; CDR3 protein: CASSLVGEVGHEQFF
D gene: TRBD2; clone size: many; J gene: TRBJ2-5; V gene: TRBV7-2; CDR3 DNA: TGTGCCAGCAGTTTAGGTGGGAGGGCGGAAGAGACCCAGTACTTC; CDR3 protein: CASSLGGRAEETQYF
D gene: TRBD1; clone size: many; J gene: TRBJ2-5; V gene: TRBV7-2; CDR3 DNA: TGTGCCAGCAGAGAGGACAGGGGGCGGGAGACCCAGTACTTC; CDR3 protein: CASREDRGRETQYF
D gene: NA; clone size: many; J gene: TRBJ2-7; V gene: TRBV6-2/TRBV6-3; CDR3 DNA: TGTGCCAGCAGTTCCGGGGACCGCTACGAGCAGTACTTC; CDR3 protein: CASSSGDRYEQYF
D gene: NA; clone size: many; J gene: TRBJ1-5; V gene: TRBV6-1; CDR3 DNA: TGTGCCAGCGTGAGGGAGGCCGCTAGTCAGCCCCAGCATTTT; CDR3 protein: CASVREAASQPQHF
D gene: NA; clone size: few; J gene: TRBJ2-7; V gene: TRBV12-3/TRBV12-4; CDR3 DNA: TGTGCCAGCAGTTTGGGAATTGGCAGGGAGCAGTACTTC; CDR3 protein: CASSLGIGREQYF
D gene: TRBD1; clone size: NA; J gene: TRBJ1-4; V gene: TRBV6-1; CDR3 DNA: TGTGCCAGCAGTGGCGGACAGGGGATGGTGTCTTCGGGTGAAAAACTGTTTTTT; CDR3 protein: CASSGGQGMVSSGEKLFF
D gene: NA; clone size: many; J gene: TRBJ2-3; V gene: TRBV7-9; CDR3 DNA: TGTGCCAGCAGCTTAGACGGACACAACACAGATACGCAGTATTTT; CDR3 protein: CASSLDGHNTDTQYF
D gene: TRBD1; clone size: NA; J gene: TRBJ1-5; V gene: TRBV12-3/TRBV12-4; CDR3 DNA: TGTGCCAGCCCCTCACAGGGGCTCGATCAGCCCCAGCATTTT; CDR3 protein: CASPSQGLDQPQHF
D gene: NA; clone size: few; J gene: TRBJ1-1; V gene: TRBV11-2; CDR3 DNA: TGTGCCAGCAGCTTAGGGGTCGGGCCAACGAACACTGAAGCTTTCTTT; CDR3 protein: CASSLGVGPTNTEAFF
D gene: TRBD1; clone size: many; J gene: TRBJ1-3; V gene: TRBV27; CDR3 DNA: TGTGCCAGCAGTTCTCCGGCACCGGGACAGGGCTTCCCCATATATTTT; CDR3 protein: CASSSPAPGQGFPIYF
D gene: TRBD1; clone size: many; J gene: TRBJ1-5; V gene: TRBV7-2; CDR3 DNA: TGTGCCAGCAGCTTTGGACAGGGAAGGGATCAGCCCCAGCATTTT; CDR3 protein: CASSFGQGRDQPQHF
D gene: NA; clone size: NA; J gene: TRBJ2-2; V gene: TRBV7-3; CDR3 DNA: TGTGCCAGCAGCCCGACCGCCGAAAGGGGCAGCACCGGGGAGCTGTTTTTT; CDR3 protein: CASSPTAERGSTGELFF
D gene: NA; clone size: NA; J gene: TRBJ1-6; V gene: TRBV6-6; CDR3 DNA: TGTGCCAGCAGTTACGGGGAGTCACCCCTCCACTTT; CDR3 protein: CASSYGESPLHF
D gene: NA; clone size: NA; J gene: TRBJ1-5; V gene: TRBV7-2; CDR3 DNA: TGTGCCAGCAGTTTGGGATCCAGGAGCAATCAGCCCCAGCATTTT; CDR3 protein: CASSLGSRSNQPQHF
D gene: NA; clone size: many; J gene: TRBJ2-5; V gene: TRBV11-2; CDR3 DNA: TGTGCCAGCAGCTTAGATCGGGTACGGGAGACCCAGTACTTC; CDR3 protein: CASSLDRVRETQYF